These T cell receptor beta chains were read from a single sample in a study of brain metastases from non-small cell lung cancer. Using immunoSEQ multiplex PCR, the repertoire was profiled, and TCRdb retains in-frame clones only, with some absent. The sample records approximately 6,400 clones, roughly 80% being singletons. The sequencing sample was made of primary lung tumor tissue. The receptors originated from a donor over 35 with non-small cell lung cancer. Each CDR3 is given with its conserved first and last residue. The order of the fields is J gene, clone size, V gene, D gene, CDR3 DNA, CDR3 protein. D genes are given only for firm matches. Size tells how often a clone was seen (once, few, many) or the class of an expanded clone, and some rows leave it out.

TRBJ1-6 | . | TRBV10-3 | . | TGTGCCATCAGTGATGGGAATTCACCCCTCCACTTT | CAISDGNSPLHF
TRBJ1-5 | . | TRBV4-3 | TRBD1 | TGCGCCAGCAGCCAAGATTGGACAGGGAATCAGCCCCAGCATTTT | CASSQDWTGNQPQHF
TRBJ2-6 | . | TRBV6-4 | TRBD1 | TGTGCCAGCAGTGACACAGGGGGCTCTGGGGCCAACGTCCTGACTTTC | CASSDTGGSGANVLTF
TRBJ1-1 | . | TRBV5-1 | TRBD1 | TGCGCCAGCACCGAGCCAGGGGGCTCCACTGAAGCTTTCTTT | CASTEPGGSTEAFF
TRBJ1-6 | . | TRBV7-2 | . | TGTGCCAGCAGCTTAGGGGGCAGGGATTCACCCCTCCACTTT | CASSLGGRDSPLHF
TRBJ2-7 | once | TRBV5-1 | TRBD2 | TGCGCCAGCAGCTCGCTAGCGGGGGGGCTCGAGCAGTACTTC | CASSSLAGGLEQYF
TRBJ2-1 | once | TRBV11-2 | TRBD1 | TGTGCCAGCAGCACCGGGACAGGGGCCTACAATGAGCAGTTCTTC | CASSTGTGAYNEQFF
TRBJ2-5 | . | TRBV6-1 | TRBD2 | TGTGCCAGCAGTAAAGGGATCATTGGGACTAGCGGACAAGAGACCCAGTACTTC | CASSKGIIGTSGQETQYF
TRBJ2-2 | . | TRBV11-3 | . | TGTGCCAGCAGGTCGGGACTTGCGAACACCGGGGAGCTGTTTTTT | CASRSGLANTGELFF
TRBJ2-7 | . | TRBV30 | TRBD1 | TGTGCCGGGACAGGGGGAAACTACGAGCAGTACTTC | CAGTGGNYEQYF
TRBJ2-2 | . | TRBV11-3 | . | TGTGCCAGCAGCTTAACCAGAAACACCGGGGAGCTGTTTTTT | CASSLTRNTGELFF
TRBJ2-2 | . | TRBV14 | . | TGTGCCAGCAGCCAAGGAAATCGGGGTTTCGGCACCGGGGAGCTGTTTTTT | CASSQGNRGFGTGELFF
TRBJ1-2 | . | TRBV19 | . | TGTGCCAGTAGTATTCTGACACCGGCCTATGGCTACACCTTC | CASSILTPAYGYTF
TRBJ2-2 | . | TRBV6-4 | . | TGTGCCAGCAGTGACTTGGGCGGCACCGGGGAGCTGTTTTTT | CASSDLGGTGELFF
TRBJ1-1 | . | TRBV9 | . | TGTGCCAGCAGCGTCCACAGTAACACTGAAGCTTTCTTT | CASSVHSNTEAFF
TRBJ2-6 | . | TRBV10-3 | TRBD1 | TGTGCCGTCCGGGACAGTATGGTCCTGACTTTC | CAVRDSMVLTF
TRBJ1-1 | . | TRBV3-1/TRBV3-2 | . | TGTGCCAGCAGCCTCACACGGACGGGAACTGAAGCTTTTTTT | CASSLTRTGTEAFF
TRBJ2-7 | . | TRBV7-2 | TRBD1 | TGTGCCAGCAGCCGGCGACAGGGGGCCTACGAGCAGTACTTC | CASSRRQGAYEQYF
TRBJ1-5 | . | TRBV2 | TRBD1 | TGTGCCAGCAGTGTAGGACAGGGCTATCAGCCCCAGCATTTT | CASSVGQGYQPQHF
TRBJ1-2 | . | TRBV4-2 | . | TGTGCCAGCAGCCAAGAAATACAGGCCGCTAACTATGGCTACACCTTC | CASSQEIQAANYGYTF
TRBJ1-2 | . | TRBV19 | . | TGTGCCAGTAGTCTCGGGAATGTGGGGCCTGGCTACACCTTC | CASSLGNVGPGYTF
TRBJ2-2 | large | TRBV4-2 | TRBD2 | TGTGCCAGCAGCCAAGAAGAGGCTAGCGGGGCCCTGAACACCGGGGAGCTGTTTTTT | CASSQEEASGALNTGELFF
TRBJ1-4 | . | TRBV15 | . | TGTGTCACCAGCAGAGATCGGTCGGAAAAACTGTTTTTT | CVTSRDRSEKLFF
TRBJ2-5 | once | TRBV3-1/TRBV3-2 | TRBD2 | TGTGCCAGCAGCCCCAGGACTAGCGGGGGAAAAAAGACCCAGTACTTC | CASSPRTSGGKKTQYF
TRBJ1-5 | . | TRBV6-1 | . | TGTGCCAGCAGTTCGGAAATCCCAGCGCAGCCCCAGCATTTT | CASSSEIPAQPQHF
TRBJ2-7 | . | TRBV5-1 | TRBD1 | TGCGCCAGCAGTTCCGGGACAGGCCTCTCCTACGAGCAGTACTTC | CASSSGTGLSYEQYF